This T cell receptor beta chain appears in the sequencing data of a study of regulatory T cells in long-lasting Graves disease. The time point here: newly diagnosed GD, antithyroid drugs for less than 3 months. With RNA extracted from PBMCs as input, the TCR library was made. Arm-PCR with iRepertoire HTBI primers amplified the CDR3 regions for these TCR beta libraries. Methods used by the authors: Gene usage covered over 55 TRBV and 14 TRBJ segments. TCRdb reprocessed the multiplex PCR reads via MiXCR and lists one record per CDR3 protein. The V and J calls, along with clone size, are taken from TCRdb and not from the paper's own processing. The table includes about 220,000 distinct CDR3 sequences, 15% to 20% detected once. This clonotype has at least ten counts. These data were also filed under a second study, of T cells in Graves' hyperthyroidism and ophthalmopathy.

The sequenced sample was peripheral blood mononuclear cells (PBMCs), obtained at new diagnosis, from a patient treated with antithyroid drugs. The clonotype comes from a woman in her twenties or thirties with Graves disease.

The CDR3 bases are TGTGCCAGCAGCCTAAGGACAGTAAATTCACCCCTCCACTTT. Translated: CASSLRTVNSPLHF. V gene TRBV14 combines with J gene TRBJ1-6; tentative D call: TRBD1 (6 bases). The germline V and J ends were trimmed by 4 bases and 7 bases, with 11 bases remaining between them. CDR3 size: 14 residues. Germline assignment: CDR1 SGHDN and CDR2 FVKESK.